This T cell receptor (beta chain) emerged from a study of OX40 agonist ivuxolimab in advanced cancers. Broadly, across the study: The costimulatory receptor OX40 (CD134) was targeted by ivuxolimab, a fully human IgG2 agonistic monoclonal antibody. Intravenous ivuxolimab was administered to patients every 2 weeks at six dose levels: 0.01, 0.1, 0.3, 1.5, 3 and 10 mg/kg. Of the roughly 52 dose-escalation patients, hepatocellular carcinoma was present in about 20, melanoma in some 15, renal cell carcinoma in 9 and head and neck cancer in 9. In the dose-escalation cohort, 70% to 90% of patients were male, and the mean age was around 65 years with a range of roughly 20 to 80. Prior anti-PD-1, anti-PD-L1 or anti-CTLA-4 therapy was permitted, and checkpoint inhibitors had been received by 30% to 40% of dose-escalation patients. Partial responses were achieved by three dose-escalation patients, of whom one had hepatocellular carcinoma and two had cutaneous melanoma. Peripheral TCRbeta sequencing was intended to test whether TCR sequence diversity was altered and clonal T-cell expansion was caused by ivuxolimab. The monotherapy dose-escalation portion (N of about 57 patients) of the phase I ivuxolimab trial is reported in the paper. What the study reported, not specific to this receptor: After ivuxolimab, more expanded clones were found on average in CD8+ T cells than in CD4+ T cells. At doses from 0.1 to 3.0 mg/kg, clonal expansion was seen in both CD4+ and CD8+ blood T cells between baseline and week 6. Low levels of normalized T-cell clonal expansion were also seen in some nonresponding patients. In the 0.1-3.0 mg/kg groups, partial responders were among the patients with the lowest normalized peripheral clonal expansion, particularly in CD8+ T cells. Antigen specificity was not determined for the clonally expanded peripheral T cells.

V loses 7 bases, J loses 1 base, and the germline ends lie 16 bases apart. CDR1 and CDR2 (SGHTA, FQGNSA) derive from the germline V gene. Measured from the cysteine to the phenylalanine, the CDR3 is 16 residues long. CDR3 DNA only is kept here, 48 bases in frame from base 1. Genomic DNA was isolated from the sorted cells so that the TCRbeta CDR3 region could be sequenced. The immunoSEQ Assay was used for sequencing of TCRbeta CDR3 regions. What TCRdb holds here is the immuneACCESS table cut down to in-frame rearrangements. Part of the clones is not present; checked against another copy, under half of the missing clones reflect an unresolved V gene, and the others are unexplained. In all, the sample holds about 81,000 clones, and about 80% of those were seen once. The ten largest account for more than 6% of the sample. Of note for this clone: Its antigen is not yet known. There are no base qualities to consult, and no much larger clone falls within one base.

The trial excluded patients who had a history of autoimmune disease or were on systemic immunosuppression. Peripheral blood for TCR sequencing was collected from all dose cohorts at baseline, on cycle 4 day 1, and on cycle 7 day 1. The samples were drawn from a first-in-human, open-label, multicenter phase I dose-escalation trial of ivuxolimab. Adults with locally advanced or metastatic head and neck squamous cell, hepatocellular, melanoma or renal cell carcinoma were enrolled in the trial. Before TCR sequencing, CD4+ T cells and CD8+ T cells were sorted from peripheral blood as separate populations.

The material sequenced was CD4+ or CD8+ T cells sorted from blood, taken in a trial of the OX40 agonist ivuxolimab. Recombination connected TRBV7-2 to TRBJ2-2, with the D segment identity uncertain. The clonotype was recovered from an adult with an advanced solid tumor such as melanoma, head and neck, liver or kidney cancer. The DNA sequence reads TGTGCCAGCACCGTCACACAGCTCCAGAACACCGGGGAGCTGTTTTTT. It is translated as CASTVTQLQNTGELFF.